These 24 T cell receptor beta chains came from one sample sequenced in a study of read filtering for tumor transcriptome and immune sequencing. From 300 to 450 ng of RNA, a library with molecular barcoded alpha/delta and beta/gamma adaptors was made. TCRdb re-derived calls from the reads in MiXCR, one entry per CDR3 protein. The profile shows tens of thousands of distinct CDR3 sequences, around 18% of them singletons. The source material was a population of CD138-negative cells sorted from bone marrow. These receptors were collected from a donor over 35 with multiple myeloma.

The chain uses TRBV12-3 or TRBV12-4 and TRBJ1-5; D call uncertain. The CDR3 is 14 residues long. Trimming shortened V by 0 bases and J by 3 bases, and 6 bases separated the two germline ends. The chain's CDR3 is CASSLAHFNQPQHF. The CDR3 bases are TGTGCCAGCAGTTTAGCCCACTTCAATCAGCCCCAGCATTTT.

There are many counts of this clonotype. The chain combines TRBV18 with TRBJ1-1; the D is unclear. The germline V and J ends were trimmed by 1 base and 5 bases, with 14 bases remaining between them. The CDR3 loop spans 15 amino acids. CDR1 is KGHSH and CDR2 is LQKENI in the germline V gene. The CDR3 here is CASSPLTQLGTEAFF. The CDR3 nucleotides read TGTGCCAGCTCACCACTGACACAACTTGGGACTGAAGCTTTCTTT.

Turning to this clonotype: One end of the junction fails to match germline, which may point to a read error. The gene calls are TRBV18 and TRBJ2-3; the D gene is possibly TRBD1 (5 bases). The CDR3 is 17 amino acids. The V gene's germline CDR1 is KGHSH and CDR2 LQKENI. This CDR3 is CACSPSSGLFLTDTQYF. For the CDR3, the DNA is TGTGCCTGCTCACCATCCTCAGGGTTATTCCTCACAGATACGCAGTATTTT.

This clonotype showed up many times. The chain carries TRBV28 and TRBJ2-7; no definite D call. This CDR3 contains 12 residues. Germline V CDR1 and CDR2: MDHEN, SYDVKM. Trimming removed 8 bases from V and 2 bases from J, with 10 bases in between. The CDR3 is CASGRGTYEQYF. The DNA for the CDR3 is TGTGCCAGCGGTCGTGGTACCTACGAGCAGTACTTC.

Comment on this clonotype: Germline is not matched at one junction end, which may reflect a read error. The chain employs TRBV6-2 or TRBV6-3 and TRBJ2-1; 7 nucleotides align to TRBD1. The length of the CDR3 is 15 residues. The V gene's germline CDR1 is MNHEY and CDR2 SVGEGT. The CDR3 bases are TGTGCCAGCAGTTACCGGACAGGTCGAAACAATGAACAGCTCTTC. Protein product: CASSYRTGRNNEQLF.

In its sample, this clonotype was seen many times. This chain uses TRBV5-6 with TRBJ2-1; D remains unclear. The CDR3 is made up of 16 amino acids. Trimming removed 1 base at V and 8 bases at J, with 19 bases between. Germline V gene sequence: CDR1 SGHDT, CDR2 YYEEEE. CDR3 sequence: CASSLQNSLTGHEQFF. CDR3 DNA: TGTGCCAGCAGCTTGCAGAACAGCCTTACCGGCCATGAGCAGTTCTTC.

This clonotype was counted ten times or more. The chain is built from TRBV6-2 or TRBV6-3 and TRBJ1-1, with a possible D match to TRBD1 (5 bases). CDR1 and CDR2 (germline): MNHEY, SVGEGT. Trimming left V 5 bases short and J 3 bases short, with 16 bases between. The CDR3 consists of 15 residues. The CDR3 nucleotides read TGTGCCAGCAGTCGGGGCCAAAACTCGGACACTGAAGCTTTCTTT. Its translation: CASSRGQNSDTEAFF.

In its sample, this clonotype was seen a few times. This chain uses TRBV28 with TRBJ1-5; D not resolved. The CDR3 is 13 residues long. CDR1 MDHEN and CDR2 SYDVKM come from the germline V gene. The V gene lost 6 bases and the J gene lost 5 bases, with 11 bases spanning the gap. The DNA for the CDR3 is TGTGCCAGCAGGGCGCCGGTGCATCAGCCCCAGCATTTT. Its translation is CASRAPVHQPQHF. Based on the CDR3 plus reference TRBV28 and TRBJ1-5, the full variable domain is DVKVTQSSRYLVKRTGEKVFLECVQDMDHENMFWYRQDPGLGLRLIYFSYDVKMKEKGDIPEGYSVSREKKERFSLILESASTNQTSMYLCASRAPVHQPQHFGDGTRLSIL.

This clonotype was seen repeatedly, ten times or more. The rearrangement joins TRBV7-3 to TRBJ2-3, with TRBD2 matching over 9 bases. V gave up 1 base and J gave up 2 bases; unmatched junction bases: 4. Germline V gene data show CDR1 as SGHTA and CDR2 as FQGTGA. This CDR3 has 16 residues. The CDR3 region has the DNA TGTGCCAGCAGCTTAAGGGCTAGCGGGACCACAGATACGCAGTATTTT. Protein sequence: CASSLRASGTTDTQYF.

This clonotype was detected ten times or more. DNA for the CDR3: TGTGCCAGCAGTTTAGATCCAGGGCCGGGCGGCGGCTACACCTTC. Translating it yields CASSLDPGPGGGYTF. The rearrangement joins TRBV12-3 or TRBV12-4 to TRBJ1-2; D perhaps matches TRBD1 (5 bases). The V gene lost 1 base and the J gene lost 8 bases, with 17 bases spanning the gap. The CDR3 consists of 15 residues.

With respect to this clonotype: This likely stems from a read error, as it lies one base from a far larger clone. The chain employs TRBV7-2 and TRBJ2-5; 10 bases fit TRBD2. The CDR3 extends over 12 amino acids. The germline CDR1 and CDR2 sequences are SGHTA and FQGNSA. CDR3 sequence (DNA): TGTGCCAGCAGTCTAGCGGGAGAGGCCCAGTACTTC. Protein sequence: CASSLAGEAQYF.

The rearrangement links TRBV6-5 to TRBJ2-3; D unclear. CDR3 length: 14 amino acids. The ends were cut back, 2 bases at V and 3 bases at J, with 9 bases in the middle. Germline CDR1 reads MNHEY; CDR2 reads SVGAGI. Written as DNA, the CDR3 is TGTGCCAGCAGTTACGGCGCAGCGACAGATACGCAGTATTTT. As protein: CASSYGAATDTQYF.

This clonotype was picked up one time. Possible read error: a much larger clone is one base away. J is TRBJ1-6 and V is TRBV27; TRBD1 is a possible D gene (6 bases). V was cut by 5 bases and J by 6 bases, with 17 bases left in between. The V gene's germline CDR1 is MNHEY and CDR2 SMNVEV (reference sequence). The CDR3 contains 16 residues. CDR3: CASSRVGGQSNSPLHF. CDR3 nucleotide sequence: TGTGCCAGCAGTCGCGTCGGTGGACAGTCTAATTCACCCCTCCACTTT.

Concerning this clonotype itself: Being one base from a much bigger clone, this may be a read error. This CDR3 is CSAINYKGVRVDTDAFF. CDR3 DNA: TGCAGTGCTATTAATTATAAGGGGGTGAGGGTGGACACTGATGCTTTCTTT. The chain has TRBV20-1 and TRBJ1-1; D is possibly TRBD1 (6 bases). CDR3 length equals 17 residues. CDR1 and CDR2 (germline): DFQATT, SNEGSKA (reference sequence).

Ten or more counts support this clonotype. The chain couples TRBV29-1 to TRBJ2-2, with 11 bases identical to TRBD2. Germline V CDR1 and CDR2: SQVTM, ANQGSEA. J lost 3 bases, V lost 7 bases, and 7 bases had no gene match. The CDR3 runs 15 residues. The CDR3 reads CSAVAGGPDTGELFF. The CDR3 region has the DNA TGCAGCGCAGTAGCGGGAGGGCCGGACACCGGGGAGCTGTTTTTT.

In this sample, this clonotype turned up many times. The chain couples TRBV20-1 to TRBJ2-5; TRBD1 is a possible D gene (7 bases). The germline V and J ends were trimmed by 0 bases and 5 bases, with 13 bases remaining between them. Per the germline V gene, CDR1 is DFQATT and CDR2 is SNEGSKA (reference sequence). CDR3 size: 14 residues. The DNA of the CDR3 is TGCAGTGCTAGAGATCGCAGGGGGGAGGAGACCCAGTACTTC. Its translation: CSARDRRGEETQYF.

There are many counts of this clonotype. The chain employs TRBV6-4 and TRBJ2-2; 15 bases are shared with TRBD2. The J segment lost 5 bases and the V segment lost 6 bases, leaving 4 bases of the junction unmatched. Germline lookup yields CDR1 MRHNA and CDR2 SNTAGT. This CDR3 spans 16 amino acids. CDR3 amino acids: CASSAGLAGGTGELFF. In DNA, the CDR3 is TGTGCCAGCAGCGCGGGACTAGCGGGAGGTACCGGGGAGCTGTTTTTT.

Only one count was recorded for this clonotype. A much more abundant neighbour one base away suggests this may be a read error. This chain links TRBV5-1 with TRBJ2-5; no clear D. Germline V gives CDR1 SGHRS, CDR2 YFSETQ. CDR3 length: 13 amino acids. The DNA of the CDR3 is TGCGCCAGCAGCATCCTCATGGGTCAGACCCAGCACTTC. Translated, it gives CASSILMGQTQHF.

The CDR3 DNA reads as TGTGCCAGCAGCTTGGGGGAGATAAAAGGAAACATTCAGTACTTC. Translation: CASSLGEIKGNIQYF. This chain connects TRBV5-6 to TRBJ2-4; D is perhaps TRBD2 (5 bases). Germline assignment: CDR1 SGHDT and CDR2 YYEEEE. The CDR3 loop spans 15 amino acids. V was cut by 0 bases and J by 6 bases, with 13 bases left in between.

This clonotype was recorded many times. The CDR3 DNA is TGCGCCAGCAGCTTGCCGGTTCGGCCCACCGGGGAGCTGTTTTTT. Translation: CASSLPVRPTGELFF. V gene TRBV5-1 combines with J gene TRBJ2-2, with D unresolved. Trimming left V 1 base short and J 4 bases short, with 11 bases between. This CDR3 is 15 amino acids long. Germline V gene sequence: CDR1 SGHRS, CDR2 YFSETQ. The variable domain in full, completed from reference TRBV5-1 and TRBJ2-2, reads KAGVTQTPRYLIKTRGQQVTLSCSPISGHRSVSWYQQTPGQGLQFLFEYFSETQRNKGNFPGRFSGRQFSNSRSEMNVSTLELGDSALYLCASSLPVRPTGELFFGEGSRLTVL.

This clonotype was observed a few times. The genes are TRBV14 and TRBJ2-1, with 10 positions matching TRBD2. The CDR3 is 15 residues long. The junction had 5 bases not matched to a gene; V was cut back by 4 bases and J by 5 bases. Germline loops: CDR1 SGHDN, CDR2 FVKESK. The CDR3 here is CASSPPSGSNNEQFF. DNA of the CDR3: TGTGCCAGCAGCCCCCCTAGCGGGAGTAACAATGAGCAGTTCTTC.

This clonotype is labeled medium-sized. The genes are TRBV12-3 or TRBV12-4 and TRBJ2-1, with D perhaps being TRBD1 or TRBD2 (6 bases each). V was cut by 7 bases and J by 7 bases, with 20 bases left in between. This CDR3 region has 15 residues. CDR3 coding DNA: TGTGCCAGCATCTTATGGGGGGCCCCGGGGAATGAGCAGTTCTTC. It codes for CASILWGAPGNEQFF.

This clonotype has at least ten counts. V is TRBV18 and J is TRBJ1-2; D not resolved. CDR1 KGHSH and CDR2 LQKENI come from the germline V gene. Trimming shortened V by 2 bases and J by 0 bases, and 7 bases separated the two germline ends. The CDR3 totals 14 residues. Here the CDR3 DNA reads TGTGCCAGCTCACCAGAGGGTACTAACTATGGCTACACCTTC. Its translation: CASSPEGTNYGYTF.

Ten or more counts support this clonotype. The rearrangement joins TRBV24-1 to TRBJ2-1; 12 positions agree with TRBD2. CDR3 length equals 16 residues. Germline CDR1 and CDR2: KGHDR and SFDVKD. V was pared by 4 bases and J by 9 bases, with 9 bases of the junction left unmatched. CDR3: CATSDIGLAGQVEQFF. The CDR3 nucleotides read TGTGCCACCAGTGACATTGGACTAGCGGGACAGGTTGAGCAGTTCTTC.